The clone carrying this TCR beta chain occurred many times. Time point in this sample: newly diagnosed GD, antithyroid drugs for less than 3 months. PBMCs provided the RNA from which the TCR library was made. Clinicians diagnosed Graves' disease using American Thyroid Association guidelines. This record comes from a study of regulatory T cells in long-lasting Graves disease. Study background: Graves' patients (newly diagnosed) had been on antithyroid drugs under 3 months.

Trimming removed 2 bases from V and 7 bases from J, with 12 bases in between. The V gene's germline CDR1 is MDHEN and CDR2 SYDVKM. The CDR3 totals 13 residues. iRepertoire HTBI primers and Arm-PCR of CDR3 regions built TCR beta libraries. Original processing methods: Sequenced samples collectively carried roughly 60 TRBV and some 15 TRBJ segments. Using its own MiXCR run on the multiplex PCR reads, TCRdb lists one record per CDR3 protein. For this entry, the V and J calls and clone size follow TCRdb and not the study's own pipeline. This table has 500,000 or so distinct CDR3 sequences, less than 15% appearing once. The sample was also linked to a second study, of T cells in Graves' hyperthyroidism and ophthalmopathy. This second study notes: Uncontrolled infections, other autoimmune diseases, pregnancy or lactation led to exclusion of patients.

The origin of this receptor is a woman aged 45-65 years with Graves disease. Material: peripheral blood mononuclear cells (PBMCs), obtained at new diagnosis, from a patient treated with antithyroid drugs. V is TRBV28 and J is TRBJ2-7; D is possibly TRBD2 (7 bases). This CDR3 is CASSLGGAREQYF. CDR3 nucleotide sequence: TGTGCCAGCAGTTTAGGGGGGGCGAGGGAGCAGTACTTC.